This is a list of T cell receptor beta chains from one sample in a study of OX40 agonist ivuxolimab in advanced cancers. Clones were sequenced by immunoSEQ multiplex PCR, and TCRdb holds only the in-frame ones, with some missing. The sample includes more than 75,000 clones, more than 75% seen only once; the top ten take about 0.7%. The input for sequencing was CD4+ or CD8+ T cells sorted from blood, taken in a trial of the OX40 agonist ivuxolimab. The source is an adult with an advanced solid tumor such as melanoma, head and neck, liver or kidney cancer. Each CDR3 is given with its conserved first and last residue. A clone size is listed for some rows: how often the clone was seen (once, few, many), or a class if it is expanded.

abundance	v_gene	CDR3aa
.	TRBV7-2	CASSLSGTSGQETQYF
.	TRBV15	CATSRPVMGSNQPQHF
once	TRBV28	CASSLNRGYQPQHF
.	TRBV18	CASSRDRNNEKLFF
.	TRBV7-8	CASSNGPRAGGPLATQYF
once	TRBV20-1	CSASAGTEAFF
.	TRBV5-1	CASSGEQGPGETQYF
.	TRBV4-2	CASSQDKGRDGFF
.	TRBV18	CASSPPGLADSEQFF
.	TRBV19	CASSIDHRGTYEQYF
.	TRBV2	CASSDGSGGVETQYF
.	TRBV4-1	CASSQIGGIYTYNEQFF
.	TRBV7-9	CASSPGGSGVKAFF
once	TRBV6-1	CASSDSGTGYYEQYF
.	TRBV5-1	CASSGQGFEAFF
.	TRBV7-9	CASSLAVAEPEAFF
.	TRBV30	CAWSPAGYEQYF
.	TRBV21-1	CASSPNAREGSSYNEQFF
.	TRBV7-2	CASSLAQYNEQFF
.	TRBV30	CAWAGRPTSGSILNTGELFF
.	TRBV18	CASSPPPGVGTDTQYF
.	TRBV10-3	CAISDRADTEAFF
.	TRBV7-2	CASSLTSGRPYNEQFF
.	TRBV29-1	CSVEDPFGPQHF
.	TRBV27	CASSPGQGHMNTEAFF
.	TRBV7-6	CASSKGTGSPYEQYF
.	TRBV5-1	CASSLEWGAYEQYF
few	TRBV7-2	CASSLVTGMNTEAFF
.	TRBV27	CASSLLGQPQHF
.	TRBV6-5	CASSFYWGEKLFF
.	TRBV5-1	CASSLGQGRDQTQYF
.	TRBV5-4	CASSPAGGMNTEAFF
.	TRBV4-1	CASSHQTSGSTDTQYF
.	TRBV7-8	CASSRLAGGSYNEQFF
.	TRBV18	CASSPPSGGGDTQYF
.	TRBV30	CAWSALRTGRNSNQPQHF
.	TRBV6-4	CASSRDSVTGDTEAFF
.	TRBV5-1	CASSLGQDAYEQYF
.	TRBV7-7	CASSLAAPGTDTQYF
.	TRBV29-1	CSVDQDRGYNEQFF
few	TRBV7-2	CASSPGTNSPLHF
.	TRBV5-8	CASSWDRSSGNTIYF